Presented here are 26 T cell receptor beta chains from one specimen sequenced in a study of beta chain features in type 1 diabetes. As every portion of the isolated RNA was reverse transcribed, the sequencing read expressed TCRB transcripts. Assay used: immunoSEQ multiplex PCR; TCRdb lists only in-frame clones, some missing. The sample holds 600,000 to 650,000 clones, about a sixth seen once. The sample consisted of naive CD4+ T cells from blood. The receptors were sampled from a man aged 18 to 30 in good health.

V and J are TRBV19 and TRBJ1-5, with D possibly being TRBD1 (5 bases). The length of the CDR3 is 17 residues. Trimming removed 2 bases at V and 9 bases at J, with 23 bases between. Germline V gene lookup returns CDR1 LNHDA and CDR2 SQIVND (reference sequence). In DNA form, the CDR3 reads TGTGCCAGTAGTATATTAGCCGGCAGGGCCATCCGTCGGCCCCAGCATTTT. Translating it yields CASSILAGRAIRRPQHF.

This clone was seen a handful of times. The chain joins TRBV6-4 to TRBJ2-2; D unclear. Deletions cut 10 bases from V and 4 bases from J, with 13 bases between. The CDR3 has 13 residues. Looked up from germline, CDR1 is MRHNA and CDR2 is SNTAGT. CDR3 loop: CATRDAFTGELFF. CDR3 nucleotide sequence: TGTGCCACCCGTGACGCCTTCACCGGGGAGCTGTTTTTT.

This clone was counted only a few times. The sample carries other DNA sequences with the same CDR3. The gene calls are TRBV28 and TRBJ1-5; D is undetermined. The V end lost 2 bases, the J end lost 4 bases, and 3 bases lay between the germline ends. This CDR3 is 12 amino acids long. Germline V gene sequence: CDR1 MDHEN, CDR2 SYDVKM. In DNA form, the CDR3 reads TGTGCCAGCAGTTTAAGGAATCAGCCCCAGCATTTT. The encoded protein is CASSLRNQPQHF.

This clone has a handful of counts. Other nucleotide sequences in the sample specify the same CDR3. V usage is TRBV2 and J usage is TRBJ1-2; D remains ambiguous. There are 11 residues in the CDR3. Trimming stripped 5 bases from V and 5 bases from J, with 6 bases between. Germline values: CDR1 SNHLY, CDR2 FYNNEI. CDR3 sequence reads: CASSRTYGYTF. The CDR3 DNA is TGTGCCAGCAGTAGGACTTATGGCTACACCTTC.

This clone was detected a few times. The chain combines TRBV11-1 with TRBJ2-6, with a weak D call TRBD2 (5 bases). With 1 base removed from V and 0 bases from J, the gap between germline ends came to 10 bases. The V gene's germline CDR1 is SGHAT and CDR2 FQDESV (reference sequence). This CDR3 has 17 residues. CDR3 sequence (DNA): TGTGCCAGCAGCTTAGTGTATCGGGGCTCTGGGGCCAACGTCCTGACTTTC. Residues: CASSLVYRGSGANVLTF.

The chain uses TRBV6-1 and TRBJ2-5; 8 positions agree with TRBD2. The CDR3 has 14 amino acids. J was trimmed by 5 bases and V by 5 bases; bases with no gene match: 7. In germline, CDR1 is MNHNS, CDR2 SASEGT. The CDR3 sequence is CASSQPGLGETQYF. The CDR3 DNA follows: TGTGCCAGCAGTCAGCCGGGACTAGGCGAGACCCAGTACTTC.

This clone was seen at least ten times. Other DNA sequences of this sample code for an identical CDR3. This CDR3 is CASSPYTGELFF. The CDR3 bases are TGTGCCAGCAGCCCATACACCGGGGAGCTGTTTTTT. The V and J genes are TRBV14 and TRBJ2-2; D is ambiguous. Germline V gives CDR1 SGHDN, CDR2 FVKESK. The CDR3 length is 12 residues. V shed 4 bases and J shed 3 bases, with 3 bases lying between them.

This clone was recorded a few times. Other DNA sequences in this sample translate to the same CDR3. The chain combines TRBV18 with TRBJ2-5, with unresolved D. CDR3 length: 11 residues. V was trimmed by 3 bases and J by 5 bases, leaving 4 bases between them. Germline V gene lookup returns CDR1 KGHSH and CDR2 LQKENI. CDR3 amino acids: CASSPMETQYF. The DNA for the CDR3 is TGTGCCAGCTCACCTATGGAGACCCAGTACTTC.

This clone was found a few times. The V call is TRBV11-3, the J call TRBJ2-3, with 7 bases identical to TRBD1. This CDR3 has 14 residues. V lost 5 bases and J lost 7; bases outside the gene matches: 9. Looked up from germline, CDR1 is SGHNT and CDR2 is YENEEA. CDR3 in amino acids: CASSLRQGKHTQYF. The CDR3, as DNA: TGTGCCAGCAGCCTCCGACAGGGAAAGCATACGCAGTATTTT.

CDR3 DNA sequence: TGTGCCACCATAGCAATGGGACAGGGTAATCAGCCCCAGCATTTT. Its translation: CATIAMGQGNQPQHF. The rearrangement uses TRBV6-6 and TRBJ1-5; 9 bases match TRBD1. From germline, CDR1 is MNHNY and CDR2 SVGAGI (reference sequence). The CDR3 is 15 residues long. With 10 bases clipped from V and 4 bases from J, the junction kept 11 bases outside the gene matches.

The CDR3 DNA sequence: TGTGCCAGCAGTTTTCTCGACAGTCGGAACACTGAAGCTTTCTTT. Its protein is CASSFLDSRNTEAFF. V gene TRBV27 combines with J gene TRBJ1-1; D might be TRBD1 (5 bases). Trimming stripped 3 bases from V and 1 base from J, with 12 bases between. The CDR3 is 15 residues long. The germline V gene encodes CDR1 MNHEY and CDR2 SMNVEV (reference sequence).

The gene calls are TRBV15 and TRBJ2-5; weak D call: TRBD1 (5 bases). CDR1 is LNHNV and CDR2 is YYDKDF in the germline V gene (reference sequence). The CDR3 runs 13 residues. Deletions cut 1 base from V and 5 bases from J, with 8 bases between. The CDR3 sequence is CATSRGGAETQYF. The CDR3 region has the DNA TGTGCCACCAGCAGAGGGGGCGCGGAGACCCAGTACTTC. Filled out from reference TRBV15 and TRBJ2-5, the complete variable domain reads DAMVIQNPRYQVTQFGKPVTLSCSQTLNHNVMYWYQQKSSQAPKLLFHYYDKDFNNEADTPDNFQSRRPNTSFCFLDIRSPGLGDTAMYLCATSRGGAETQYFGPGTRLLVL.

The chain uses TRBV28 and TRBJ2-3; 7 nucleotides align to TRBD1. J gave up 4 bases and V 2 bases, and 12 bases lay outside the gene matches. In germline, CDR1 is MDHEN, CDR2 SYDVKM. There are 17 residues in the CDR3. DNA of the CDR3: TGTGCCAGCAGTTTACTTCCCGAGACAGGGAGCGCAGATACGCAGTATTTT. Translating it yields CASSLLPETGSADTQYF.

J is TRBJ2-1 and V is TRBV5-1, with TRBD2 identical over 7 bases. The J segment lost 0 bases and the V segment lost 3 bases, leaving 3 bases of the junction unmatched. Germline V gene data show CDR1 as SGHRS and CDR2 as YFSETQ. This CDR3 has 15 residues. The CDR3 nucleotides are TGCGCCAGCAGCTACCGGACTAGCTCCTACAATGAGCAGTTCTTC. Translated, it gives CASSYRTSSYNEQFF.

This clone was picked up a small number of times. One junction end disagrees with the germline gene, perhaps due to a read error. This chain uses TRBV27 with TRBJ2-1, with D maybe TRBD1 (5 bases). From germline, CDR1 is MNHEY and CDR2 SMNVEV (reference sequence). The CDR3 runs to 12 residues. The CDR3 loop reads CASSSRGAERFF. In DNA form, the CDR3 reads TGTGCCAGCAGTTCCCGTGGGGCCGAGCGGTTCTTC.

There are a few counts of this clone. This chain uses TRBV9 with TRBJ2-7, with D perhaps matching TRBD1 or TRBD2 (6 bases each). The V and J ends lost 0 bases and 5 bases respectively, with 15 bases between them. Germline assignment: CDR1 SGDLS and CDR2 YYNGEE. The CDR3 contains 15 residues. CDR3 sequence (DNA): TGTGCCAGCAGCGTAGAGGGGGGTCCGCAGGACGAGCAGTACTTC. This translates into CASSVEGGPQDEQYF.

The chain joins TRBV4-1 to TRBJ2-1; D is possibly TRBD2 (6 bases). Looked up from germline, CDR1 is MGHRA and CDR2 is YSYEKL. V was shortened by 6 bases and J by 7 bases, with 19 bases between the two germline ends. The CDR3 length is 15 residues. In DNA, the CDR3 is TGCGCCAGCAGGACCGCCGGGCCTGGGGGGAATGAGCAGTTCTTC. It is translated as CASRTAGPGGNEQFF.

This clone was seen a handful of times. The chain uses TRBV30 and TRBJ1-6; no clear D. With 0 bases removed from V and 10 bases from J, the gap between germline ends came to 13 bases. This CDR3 region has 14 residues. CDR1 GTSNPN and CDR2 SVGIG come from the germline V gene (reference sequence). DNA for the CDR3: TGTGCCTGGAGTGTACGCGGGATGGGCTCACCCCTCCACTTT. This gives the protein CAWSVRGMGSPLHF.

Here the CDR3 reads CASSLEVRTYGYTF. CDR3 in DNA: TGTGCCAGCAGCTTAGAGGTCAGAACCTATGGCTACACCTTC. The V gene is TRBV7-9, the J gene TRBJ1-2; D is undetermined. This CDR3 spans 14 amino acids. Germline V CDR1 and CDR2: SEHNR, FQNEAQ (reference sequence). The V end was cut by 1 base, the J end by 4 bases, with 10 bases between.

This clone has only a few counts. The V call is TRBV6-1, the J call TRBJ2-7, with TRBD1 identical over 8 bases. Germline-derived CDR1 and CDR2 are MNHNS and SASEGT. CDR3 length: 15 residues. J lost 3 bases, V lost 2 bases, and 6 bases had no gene match. The CDR3 loop reads CASSEWQGAGYEQYF. The DNA of the CDR3 is TGTGCCAGCAGTGAATGGCAGGGGGCAGGCTACGAGCAGTACTTC.

This clone turned up a few times. This rearrangement joins TRBV9 to TRBJ1-2; no definite D call. The ends were cut back, 4 bases at V and 9 bases at J, with 19 bases in the middle. Germline V CDR1 and CDR2: SGDLS, YYNGEE. The CDR3 loop spans 14 amino acids. The CDR3 nucleotides read TGTGCCAGCAGCCGATTGACGGCGGTTGAAAGCTACACCTTC. It encodes CASSRLTAVESYTF.

This clone was counted only a few times. This sequence joins TRBV30 and TRBJ2-3, with TRBD2 matching 10 bases. Per the germline V gene, CDR1 is GTSNPN and CDR2 is SVGIG (reference sequence). CDR3 length equals 14 residues. The junction had 4 bases not matched to a gene; V was cut back by 4 bases and J by 3 bases. CDR3 sequence reads: CAWIPSGGTDTQYF. The CDR3 DNA reads TGTGCCTGGATCCCTAGCGGGGGTACAGATACGCAGTATTTT.

This rearrangement joins TRBV7-2 to TRBJ1-2, with 9 positions matching TRBD1. Germline lookup yields CDR1 SGHTA and CDR2 FQGNSA. The length of the CDR3 is 14 residues. Germline trimming cut 5 bases from V and 5 bases from J; bases unmatched to any gene: 6. CDR3 in DNA: TGTGCCAGCAGCCAAACACAGGGGGCGTATGGCTACACCTTC. Its translation: CASSQTQGAYGYTF.

The chain recombines TRBV7-2 with TRBJ2-3, with 10 bases lining up with TRBD1. V lost 5 bases and J lost 2; bases outside the gene matches: 10. In germline, CDR1 is SGHTA, CDR2 FQGNSA. CDR3 length equals 17 residues. CDR3: CASSLRQGAKFTDTQYF. The CDR3 DNA follows: TGTGCCAGCAGCCTACGACAGGGGGCAAAGTTCACAGATACGCAGTATTTT.

The chain links TRBV5-4 to TRBJ1-1, with 8 nucleotides matching TRBD1. The trim removed 4 bases at V and 10 bases at J, leaving 6 bases unmatched. Germline CDR1 is SGHNT and CDR2 is YYREEE (reference sequence). CDR3 size: 12 residues. CDR3 in DNA: TGTGCCAGCAGCCGGACAGGGTTTGGAGCTTTCTTT. It is translated as CASSRTGFGAFF.

In this sample, this clone turned up a few times. V usage is TRBV30 and J usage is TRBJ1-5; D not resolved. V lost 4 bases and J 5 bases, leaving 12 bases between the germline ends. Looked up from germline, CDR1 is GTSNPN and CDR2 is SVGIG (reference sequence). CDR3 length equals 13 residues. CDR3 sequence reads: CAWNGQIDQPQHF. The CDR3 bases are TGTGCCTGGAACGGCCAGATCGATCAGCCCCAGCATTTT.